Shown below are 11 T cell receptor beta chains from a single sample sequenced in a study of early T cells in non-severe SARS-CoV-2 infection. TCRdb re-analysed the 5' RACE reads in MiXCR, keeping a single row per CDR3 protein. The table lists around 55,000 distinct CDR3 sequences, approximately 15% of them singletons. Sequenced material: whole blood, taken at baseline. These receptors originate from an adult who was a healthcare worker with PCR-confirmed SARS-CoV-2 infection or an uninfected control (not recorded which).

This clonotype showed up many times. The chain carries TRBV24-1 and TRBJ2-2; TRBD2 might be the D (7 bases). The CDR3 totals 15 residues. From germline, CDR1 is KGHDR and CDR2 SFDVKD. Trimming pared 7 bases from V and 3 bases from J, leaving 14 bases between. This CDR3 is CATSGGLADTGELFF. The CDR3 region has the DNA TGTGCCACCAGCGGGGGGCTAGCGGACACCGGGGAGCTGTTTTTT.

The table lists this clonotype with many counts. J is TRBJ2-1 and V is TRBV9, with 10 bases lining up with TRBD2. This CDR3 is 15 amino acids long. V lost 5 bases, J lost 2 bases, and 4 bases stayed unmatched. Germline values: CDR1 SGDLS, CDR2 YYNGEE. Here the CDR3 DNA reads TGTGCCAGCAGTGAGCGGGGGGGCACCTACAATGAGCAGTTCTTC. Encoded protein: CASSERGGTYNEQFF.

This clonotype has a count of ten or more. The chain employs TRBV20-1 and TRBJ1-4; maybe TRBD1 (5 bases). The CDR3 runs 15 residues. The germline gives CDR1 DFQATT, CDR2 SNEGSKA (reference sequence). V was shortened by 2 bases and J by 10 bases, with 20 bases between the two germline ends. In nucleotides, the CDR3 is TGCAGTGCTAGACGGCCCACGGGGGAGGGTGGAAAACTGTTTTTT. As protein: CSARRPTGEGGKLFF.

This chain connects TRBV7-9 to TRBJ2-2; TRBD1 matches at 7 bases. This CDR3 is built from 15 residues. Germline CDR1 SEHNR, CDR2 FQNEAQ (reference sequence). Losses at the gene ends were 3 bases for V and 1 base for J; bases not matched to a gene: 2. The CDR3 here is CASSLRQGNTGELFF. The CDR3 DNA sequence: TGTGCCAGCAGCTTGCGACAGGGGAACACCGGGGAGCTGTTTTTT. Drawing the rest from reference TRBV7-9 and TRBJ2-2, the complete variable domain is DTGVSQNPRHKITKRGQNVTFRCDPISEHNRLYWYRQTLGQGPEFLTYFQNEAQLEKSRLLSDRFSAERPKGSFSTLEIQRTEQGDSAMYLCASSLRQGNTGELFFGEGSRLTVL.

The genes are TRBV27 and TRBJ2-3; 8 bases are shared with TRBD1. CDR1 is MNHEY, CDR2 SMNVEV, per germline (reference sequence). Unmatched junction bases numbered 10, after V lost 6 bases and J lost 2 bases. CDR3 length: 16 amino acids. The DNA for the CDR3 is TGTGCCAGCAGCCCTCAGACAGGGGAATTCACAGATACGCAGTATTTT. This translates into CASSPQTGEFTDTQYF.

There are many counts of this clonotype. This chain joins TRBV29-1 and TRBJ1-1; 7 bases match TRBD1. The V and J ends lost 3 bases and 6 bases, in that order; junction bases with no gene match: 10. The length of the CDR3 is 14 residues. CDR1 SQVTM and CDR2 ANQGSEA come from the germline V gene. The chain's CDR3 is CSVEKANRGPEAFF. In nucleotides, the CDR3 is TGCAGCGTTGAGAAAGCTAACAGGGGCCCTGAAGCTTTCTTT.

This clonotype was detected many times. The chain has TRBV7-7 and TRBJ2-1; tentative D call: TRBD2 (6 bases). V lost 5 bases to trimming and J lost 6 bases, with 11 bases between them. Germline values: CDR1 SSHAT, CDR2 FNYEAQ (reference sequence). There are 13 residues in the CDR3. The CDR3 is CASSATRVNEQFF. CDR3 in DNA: TGTGCCAGCAGCGCGACTAGGGTCAATGAGCAGTTCTTC.

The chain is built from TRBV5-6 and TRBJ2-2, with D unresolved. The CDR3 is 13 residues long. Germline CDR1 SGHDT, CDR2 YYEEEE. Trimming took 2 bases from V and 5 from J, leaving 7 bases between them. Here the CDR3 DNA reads TGTGCCAGCAGCTTCGGACCGACCGGGGAGCTGTTTTTT. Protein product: CASSFGPTGELFF.

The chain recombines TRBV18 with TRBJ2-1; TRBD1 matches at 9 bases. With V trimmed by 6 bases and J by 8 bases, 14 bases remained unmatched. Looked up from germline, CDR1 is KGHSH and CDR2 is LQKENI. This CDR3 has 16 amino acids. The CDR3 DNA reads TGTGCCAGCTCTCCTCTCGCAGGACAGGGGAGTTATGAGCAGTTCTTC. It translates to CASSPLAGQGSYEQFF.

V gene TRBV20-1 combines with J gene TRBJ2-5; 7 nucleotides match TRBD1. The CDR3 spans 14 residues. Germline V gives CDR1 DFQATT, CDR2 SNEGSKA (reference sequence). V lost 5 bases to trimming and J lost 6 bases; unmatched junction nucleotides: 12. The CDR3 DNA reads TGCAGTGCTGAGACAGGGAATCGACTGAAGACCCAGTACTTC. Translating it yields CSAETGNRLKTQYF.

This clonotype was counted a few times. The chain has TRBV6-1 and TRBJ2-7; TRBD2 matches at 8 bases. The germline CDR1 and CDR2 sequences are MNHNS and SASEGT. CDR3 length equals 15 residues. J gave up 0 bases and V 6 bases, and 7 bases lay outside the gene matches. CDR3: CASRAGTSSSYEQYF. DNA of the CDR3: TGTGCCAGCAGAGCCGGGACTAGTTCCTCCTACGAGCAGTACTTC.